This T cell receptor beta chain was sequenced in a study of blood T cells in healthy people across ages (dated by TCRdb to about 2015). About the full investigation: In model experiments, template switching captured roughly one uniquely barcoded TCR beta cDNA molecule for every two T cells. The study analyzed two additional independent replicas of 1 million unique cDNA reads from the same blood draw for two donors, one aged 18 to 30 and one aged 80 or older. To avoid experimental bias, donors of different ages were spread randomly across the sequencing lanes. Using deep sequencing normalized with unique cDNA molecular identifiers, the study measured how TCR beta repertoire diversity changes with age. Four age groups were formed from the donors: young (average approximately 16 years), middle-aged (approximately 40), aged (around 62) and long-lived (around 80).

Taken from the germline V gene, the CDR1 and CDR2 loops are MDHEN and SYDVKM. The CDR3 covers 15 residues, taking in both the cysteine and the phenylalanine. Only the CDR3 part of the read is kept: 45 bases, read in frame from the first base. V is pruned by 2 bases and J by 2 bases, leaving 5 bases of the junction without a gene match. What the study reported, not specific to this receptor: Observed TCR beta diversity per million T cells fell roughly linearly with age, and a significant reduction was already apparent by age about 38. Bulk unsorted PBMC profiling prevented conclusive comparison of naive and antigen-experienced compartments. Donor CMV infection status was unknown, potentially confounding age-related changes in expanded clonotypes. Estimates of total diversity based on one million sequenced T cells were regarded as lower bounds and as underestimates. Compared with the aged group, more naive CD4+ T cells, fewer expanded clones and increased TCR diversity were shown by the long-lived group, suggesting age selection. The percentage of naive T cells measured by flow cytometry correlated strongly with observed TCR beta diversity.

The donors were roughly 39 Caucasian individuals from Russia, aged roughly 6 to 100 years, who were systemically healthy. Each donor gave approximately 10 milliliters of peripheral blood, collected into EDTA-treated Vacutainer tubes. PBMCs were isolated by Ficoll-Paque density-gradient centrifugation, with at least 6 million obtained per sample. Total RNA, at least 6 micrograms per sample, was extracted from PBMCs with Trizol reagent. For every donor, an aliquot of PBMCs went through flow cytometry to measure the percentages of naive CD45RAhigh/CD27high T cells. Worth noting for this clonotype: Its antigen is unknown. It has no much larger one-base neighbor in the sample; base qualities were not kept.

The library was made by 5' RACE. TCRdb names Illumina HiSeq 2500 as the instrument used. A second PCR of roughly 6 to 12 cycles was performed with a sample-barcoded 5' primer and a J-beta primer mix. A unique molecular identifier was introduced onto each TCR beta cDNA molecule by a template-switch 5' adaptor carrying 12 random nucleotides. Each sample yielded at least 2.5 million CDR3-containing paired-end reads. All of the RNA was converted into first-strand cDNA using the Mint cDNA synthesis kit, with a TRBC-specific oligonucleotide serving as the primer. All cDNA was treated with uracil-DNA glycosylase and then went through a first 18-cycle PCR with the universal primers M1SS and BC2_uni_R. As for the original processing: For normalization, 1 million high-quality reads were randomly selected from each sample, with every read carrying a distinct molecular identifier. Reads sharing molecular identifiers were discarded rather than binned into consensus sequences. MiTCR, set to a Q25 quality threshold and the strictest error-elimination algorithm, was used for CDR3 identification, clonotype clustering and error correction. A nonparametric unseen species model with Euler transformation was used to estimate a lower bound on total TCR beta diversity. Using fastp trimming at Q25 and MiXCR clonotype assembly, TCRdb reanalyzed the public sequencing data and kept in-frame beta chains. Rows with one shared CDR3 protein collapse into an entry with the most common genes and DNA. Clone size and V and J calls follow TCRdb, not the original study. Here the sample has around 870,000 distinct CDR3 sequences; 25% to 30% occur a single time. The top ten clonotypes cover 15% to 20% of the sample.

The V gene is TRBV28 and the J gene is TRBJ2-7, with 8 central nucleotides matching TRBD1. The TCR comes from a woman at least 80 years old in good health. The sample was blood. In nucleotide form, the sequence is TGTGCCAGCAGTTTAGGGCCAGGGGGCGCCTACGAGCAGTACTTC. Its protein reads: CASSLGPGGAYEQYF.